This T cell receptor beta chain is from a study of cytomegalovirus exposure and HLA in healthy donors. Study as a whole: Out of about 179 million T cells, an earlier analysis found roughly 110 million unique TCR beta sequences in total. Among the 398 genotyped donors, about 81% were placed in the Caucasian-associated ancestry cluster. General observations from the study: Per a prior analysis, the majority of TCR beta V segments were productive roughly 87% or roughly 30% of the time.

In regard to this clone: Its target is unknown. A read error may produce the germline difference seen at one junction end.

The PCR made use of 60 Vbeta and 13 Jbeta primers. Original processing methods: Later, 75 million to 100 million unique TCR beta chains were counted in an analysis, and roughly 11 million of them were shared. Assay: immunoSEQ multiplex PCR; the TCRdb copy retains only in-frame clones and omits some. V and J calls and clone size are as listed in that table; D and trimming were resolved from the DNA. The sample has some 130,000 clones; approximately 64% are singletons. The CDR3 contains 12 residues. The germline V gene has CDR1 SEHNR and CDR2 FQNEAQ (reference sequence). This sequence joins TRBV7-9 and TRBJ1-1; D uncertain. This clonotype originated in a woman aged 40 to 49 in good health and CMV-seronegative. The specimen was PBMCs. The CDR3 coding sequence is TGTTCCAGCAGCGTCCGGAACACTGAAGCTTTCTTT. It translates to CSSSVRNTEAFF. Complete variable domain (other parts from reference TRBV7-9 and TRBJ1-1): DTGVSQNPRHKITKRGQNVTFRCDPISEHNRLYWYRQTLGQGPEFLTYFQNEAQLEKSRLLSDRFSAERPKGSFSTLEIQRTEQGDSAMYLCSSSVRNTEAFFGQGTRLTVV.